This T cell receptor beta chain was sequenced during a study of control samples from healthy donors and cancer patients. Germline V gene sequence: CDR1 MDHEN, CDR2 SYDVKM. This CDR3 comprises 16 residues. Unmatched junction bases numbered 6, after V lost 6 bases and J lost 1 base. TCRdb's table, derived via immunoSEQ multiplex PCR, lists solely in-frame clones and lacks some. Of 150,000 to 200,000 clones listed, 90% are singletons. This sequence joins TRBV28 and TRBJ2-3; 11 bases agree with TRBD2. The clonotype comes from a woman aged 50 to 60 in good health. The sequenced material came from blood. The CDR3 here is CASRTGLAAGTDTQYF. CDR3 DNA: TGTGCCAGCAGGACGGGACTAGCGGCTGGCACAGATACGCAGTATTTT.